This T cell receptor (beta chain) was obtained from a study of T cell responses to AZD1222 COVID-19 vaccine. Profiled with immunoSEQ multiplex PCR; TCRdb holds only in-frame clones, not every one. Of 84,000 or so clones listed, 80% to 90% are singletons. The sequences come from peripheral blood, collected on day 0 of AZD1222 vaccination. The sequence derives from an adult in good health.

CDR3 region: CASSRGDRGLGPQHF. The CDR3, as DNA: TGTGCCAGCAGTCGAGGGGACAGGGGGCTTGGGCCCCAGCATTTT. The genes are TRBV27 and TRBJ1-5; 12 bases map to TRBD1. The CDR3 extends over 15 amino acids. V shed 5 bases, J shed 9 bases, and the junction held 8 bases outside the gene matches. Germline V gene data show CDR1 as MNHEY and CDR2 as SMNVEV (reference sequence).